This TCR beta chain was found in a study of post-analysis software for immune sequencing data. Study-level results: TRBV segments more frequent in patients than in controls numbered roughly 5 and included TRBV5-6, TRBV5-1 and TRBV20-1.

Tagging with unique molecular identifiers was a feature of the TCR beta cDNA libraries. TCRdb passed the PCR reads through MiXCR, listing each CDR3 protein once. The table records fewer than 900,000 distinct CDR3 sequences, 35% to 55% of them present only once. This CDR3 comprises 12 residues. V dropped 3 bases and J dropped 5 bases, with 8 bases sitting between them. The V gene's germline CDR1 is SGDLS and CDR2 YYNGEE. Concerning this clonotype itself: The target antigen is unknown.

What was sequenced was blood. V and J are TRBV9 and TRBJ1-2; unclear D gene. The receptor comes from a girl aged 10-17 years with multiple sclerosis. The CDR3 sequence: CASSARPYGYTF. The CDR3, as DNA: TGTGCCAGCAGCGCGAGACCATATGGCTACACCTTC. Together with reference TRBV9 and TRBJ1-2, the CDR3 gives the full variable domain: DSGVTQTPKHLITATGQRVTLRCSPRSGDLSVYWYQQSLDQGLQFLIQYYNGEERAKGNILERFSAQQFPDLHSELNLSSLELGDSALYFCASSARPYGYTFGSGTRLTVV.